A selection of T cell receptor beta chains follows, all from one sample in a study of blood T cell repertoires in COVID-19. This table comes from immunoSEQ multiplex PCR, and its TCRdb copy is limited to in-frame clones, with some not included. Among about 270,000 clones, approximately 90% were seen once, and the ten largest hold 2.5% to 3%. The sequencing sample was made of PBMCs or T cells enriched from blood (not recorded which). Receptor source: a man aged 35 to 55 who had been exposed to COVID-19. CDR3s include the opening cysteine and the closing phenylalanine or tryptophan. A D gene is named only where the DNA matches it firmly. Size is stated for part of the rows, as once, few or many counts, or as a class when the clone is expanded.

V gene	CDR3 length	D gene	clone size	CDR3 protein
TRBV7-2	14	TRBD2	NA	CASSPGTSGYEQYF
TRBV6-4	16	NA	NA	CASSEGLGQGRDEQFF
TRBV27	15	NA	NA	CASSLGGYSNQPQHF
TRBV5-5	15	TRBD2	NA	CASSLAPAGYYEQYF
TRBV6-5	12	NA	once	CASSTYNQPQHF
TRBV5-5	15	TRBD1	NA	CASSWGQVEGYEQYF
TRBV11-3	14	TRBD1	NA	CASSPRQGAHGYTF
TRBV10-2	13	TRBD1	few	CASSNRGTYEQYF
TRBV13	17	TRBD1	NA	CASSSAQGASGANVLTF
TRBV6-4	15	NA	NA	CASRTAGTRLGEQYF
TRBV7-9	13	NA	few	CASRGGISDEQFF
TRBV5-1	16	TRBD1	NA	CASSALTGGRAYEQYF
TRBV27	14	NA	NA	CASSFEGNTGELFF
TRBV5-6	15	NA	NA	CASSPRPGNSYGYTF
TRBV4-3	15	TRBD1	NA	CASSQETGLRQPQHF
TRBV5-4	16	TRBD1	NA	CASTKNWGQDYYGYTF